A single TCR beta chain is shown here with its context. The sample is drawn from a study of blood T cell repertoires in COVID-19. Germline V gene sequence: CDR1 SGHTA, CDR2 FQGNSA. The CDR3 sequence is 13 residues long. V dropped 3 bases and J dropped 7; count of bases not matched to a gene: 5. The assay was immunoSEQ multiplex PCR, and TCRdb's table has in-frame clones only and misses some. The repertoire includes 45,000 to 60,000 clones, 90% to 95% of them detected once, and around 4.2% sits in the top ten. The source material was peripheral blood. This chain joins TRBV7-2 and TRBJ2-5, with 7 bases matching TRBD2. This sequence originates from a man aged 50 to 60 with acute or convalescent COVID-19. CDR3 protein: CASSFSREGTQYF. CDR3 sequence (DNA): TGTGCCAGCAGCTTCAGCAGGGAGGGGACCCAGTACTTC.